This TCR beta chain was found in a study of cytomegalovirus exposure and HLA in healthy donors. Details on this clone: Its cognate antigen is unknown.

Points from the study as a whole: Specific recognition of CMV antigens was confirmed in vitro for a few chains (all CMV-associated). TRBV6-2, TRBV6-3 and some other V segments were excluded as indistinguishable. Most likely, a cluster of highly shared sequence variants arose as a sequencing artifact.

PCR employed 60 Vbeta and 13 Jbeta primers. Using immunoSEQ multiplex PCR, the repertoire was profiled, and TCRdb retains in-frame clones only, with some absent. The sample includes about 120,000 clones, roughly 79% of them seen just once. Germline V lookup: CDR1 SGHNT, CDR2 YENEEA. The CDR3 totals 17 residues. With 1 base clipped from V and 7 bases from J, the junction kept 11 bases outside the gene matches. The source is a woman between 35 and 50 years old in good health and CMV-seronegative. The specimen was PBMCs. The chain is built from TRBV11-3 and TRBJ2-1; 9 nucleotides agree with TRBD2. The CDR3 spells CASSLVAGAGSRNEQFF. CDR3 nucleotide sequence: TGTGCCAGCAGCTTAGTAGCGGGAGCTGGGAGTAGAAATGAGCAGTTCTTC.